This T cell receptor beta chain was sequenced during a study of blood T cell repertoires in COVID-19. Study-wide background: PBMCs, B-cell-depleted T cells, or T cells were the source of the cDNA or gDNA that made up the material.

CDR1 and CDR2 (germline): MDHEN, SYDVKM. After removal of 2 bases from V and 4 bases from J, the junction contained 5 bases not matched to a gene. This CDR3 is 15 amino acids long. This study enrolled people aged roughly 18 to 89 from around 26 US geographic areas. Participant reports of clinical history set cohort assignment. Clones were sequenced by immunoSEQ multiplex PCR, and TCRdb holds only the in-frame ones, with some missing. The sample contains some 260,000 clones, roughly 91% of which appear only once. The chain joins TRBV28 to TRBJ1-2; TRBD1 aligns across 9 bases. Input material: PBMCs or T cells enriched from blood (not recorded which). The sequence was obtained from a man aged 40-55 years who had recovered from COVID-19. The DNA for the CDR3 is TGTGCCAGCAGTTTAAGACGGACAGGGGTCTATGGCTACACCTTC. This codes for CASSLRRTGVYGYTF.